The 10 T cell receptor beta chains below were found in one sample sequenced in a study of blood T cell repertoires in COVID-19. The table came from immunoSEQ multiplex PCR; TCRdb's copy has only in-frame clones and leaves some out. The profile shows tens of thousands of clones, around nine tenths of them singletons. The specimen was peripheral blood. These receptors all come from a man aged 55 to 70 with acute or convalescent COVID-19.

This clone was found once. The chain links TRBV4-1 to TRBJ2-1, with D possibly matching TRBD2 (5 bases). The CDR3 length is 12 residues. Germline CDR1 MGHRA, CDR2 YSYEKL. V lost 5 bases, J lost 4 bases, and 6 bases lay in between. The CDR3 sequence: CASSGGYNEQFF. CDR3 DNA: TGCGCCAGCAGCGGCGGGTACAATGAGCAGTTCTTC.

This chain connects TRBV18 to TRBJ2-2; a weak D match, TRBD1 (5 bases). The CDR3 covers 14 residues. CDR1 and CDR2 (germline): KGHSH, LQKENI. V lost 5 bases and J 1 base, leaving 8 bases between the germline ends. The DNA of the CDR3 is TGTGCCAGCTCATTGGACAAGAACACCGGGGAGCTGTTTTTT. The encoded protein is CASSLDKNTGELFF.

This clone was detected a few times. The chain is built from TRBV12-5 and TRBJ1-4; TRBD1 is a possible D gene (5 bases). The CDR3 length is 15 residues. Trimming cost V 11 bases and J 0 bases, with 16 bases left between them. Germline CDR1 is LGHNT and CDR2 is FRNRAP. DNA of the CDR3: TGTGCTGTATCATGGGGGGTTGCAACTAATGAAAAACTGTTTTTT. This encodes CAVSWGVATNEKLFF.

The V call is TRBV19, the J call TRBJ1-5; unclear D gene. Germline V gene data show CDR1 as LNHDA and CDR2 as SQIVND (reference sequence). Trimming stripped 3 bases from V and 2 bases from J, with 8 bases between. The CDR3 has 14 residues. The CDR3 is CASSIEDGNQPQHF. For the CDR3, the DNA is TGTGCCAGTAGTATTGAGGATGGCAATCAGCCCCAGCATTTT.

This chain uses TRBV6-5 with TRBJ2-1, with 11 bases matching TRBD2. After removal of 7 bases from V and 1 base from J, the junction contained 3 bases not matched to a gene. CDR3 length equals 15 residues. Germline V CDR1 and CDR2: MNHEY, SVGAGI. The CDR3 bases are TGTGCCAGCATTAGACTAGCGGGGTCCTACAATGAGCAGTTCTTC. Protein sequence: CASIRLAGSYNEQFF.

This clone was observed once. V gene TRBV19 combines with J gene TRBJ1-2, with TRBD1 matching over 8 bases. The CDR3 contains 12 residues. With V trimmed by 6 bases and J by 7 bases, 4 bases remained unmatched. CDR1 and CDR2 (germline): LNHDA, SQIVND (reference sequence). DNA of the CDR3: TGTGCCAGTAGCGACAGGGGTGGTGGCTACACCTTC. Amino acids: CASSDRGGGYTF. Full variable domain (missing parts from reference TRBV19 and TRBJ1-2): DGGITQSPKYLFRKEGQNVTLSCEQNLNHDAMYWYRQDPGQGLRLIYYSQIVNDFQKGDIAEGYSVSREKKESFPLTVTSAQKNPTAFYLCASSDRGGGYTFGSGTRLTVV.

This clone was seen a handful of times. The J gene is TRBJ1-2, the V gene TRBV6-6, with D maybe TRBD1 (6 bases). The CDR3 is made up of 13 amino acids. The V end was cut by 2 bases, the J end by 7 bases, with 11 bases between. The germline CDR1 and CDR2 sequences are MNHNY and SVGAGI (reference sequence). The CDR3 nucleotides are TGTGCCAGCAGTTACGGATCAGGGGCTGGCTACACCTTC. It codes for CASSYGSGAGYTF.

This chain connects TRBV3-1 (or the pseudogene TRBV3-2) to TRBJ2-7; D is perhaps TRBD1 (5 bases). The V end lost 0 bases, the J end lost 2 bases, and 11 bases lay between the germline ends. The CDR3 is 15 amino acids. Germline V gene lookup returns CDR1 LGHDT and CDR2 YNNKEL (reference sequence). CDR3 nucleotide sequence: TGTGCCAGCAGCCAAGAAAGCCAGGGCCCCTACGAGCAGTACTTC. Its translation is CASSQESQGPYEQYF.

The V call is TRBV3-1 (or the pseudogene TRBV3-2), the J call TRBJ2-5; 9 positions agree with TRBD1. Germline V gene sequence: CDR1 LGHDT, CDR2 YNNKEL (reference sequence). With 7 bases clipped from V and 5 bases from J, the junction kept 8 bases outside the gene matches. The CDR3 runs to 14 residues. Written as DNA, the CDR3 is TGTGCCAGCAAAACGACAGGGGGGGCGGAGACCCAGTACTTC. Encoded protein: CASKTTGGAETQYF.

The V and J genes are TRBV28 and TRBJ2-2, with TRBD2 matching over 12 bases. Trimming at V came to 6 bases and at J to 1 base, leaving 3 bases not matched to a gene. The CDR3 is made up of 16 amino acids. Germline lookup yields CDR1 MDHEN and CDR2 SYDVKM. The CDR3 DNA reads TGTGCCAGCAGGTCACTAGCGGGGGGGAACACCGGGGAGCTGTTTTTT. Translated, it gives CASRSLAGGNTGELFF.